This T cell receptor (beta chain) emerged from a study of T cells after yellow fever vaccination. Whole-study findings and limits: Although the secondary response was weaker, it peaked faster, at day 5 versus 15. A large majority of primary-vaccination clones showed up again after the booster (about 97% CD4, about 87% CD8).

The CDR3 is 15 residues long. Per germline, CDR1 SGDLS and CDR2 YYNGEE. V shed 0 bases, J shed 4 bases, and the junction held 2 bases outside the gene matches. TCRdb called the 5' RACE reads again in MiXCR, with one record for every CDR3 protein. Of over 85,000 distinct CDR3 sequences listed, more than 7.5% are singletons. The gene calls are TRBV9 and TRBJ2-1; 9 nucleotides match TRBD2. The sample in question was CD8+ T cells not binding an NS4B(214-222) dextramer, sorted from PBMCs, obtained around 15 days after the first yellow fever vaccination. The source of this sequence is a man aged 18 to 29 who received the YFV17D yellow fever vaccine. The CDR3 is CASSVELAGYNEQFF. The CDR3 coding sequence is TGTGCCAGCAGCGTAGAGCTAGCGGGATACAATGAGCAGTTCTTC.